This T cell receptor beta chain is drawn from a study of control samples from healthy donors and cancer patients. CDR1 and CDR2 (germline): SGHRS, YFSETQ. The CDR3 is 14 residues long. V lost 0 bases to trimming and J lost 3 bases, with 9 bases between them. TCRdb's copy holds only in-frame clones and misses some; the assay was immunoSEQ multiplex PCR. Of tens of thousands of clones listed, roughly 89% are singletons. This rearrangement joins TRBV5-1 to TRBJ2-5; D gene ambiguous. Input material: PBMCs. The clonotype was recovered from a man aged 60-69 years with colorectal cancer. This chain's CDR3 is CASSLEAQKETQYF. DNA for the CDR3: TGCGCCAGCAGCTTGGAGGCCCAGAAAGAGACCCAGTACTTC.